A single sample gave rise to the 5 T cell receptor beta chains below, sequenced in a study of blood T cell repertoires in COVID-19. Clones were sequenced by immunoSEQ multiplex PCR, and TCRdb holds only the in-frame ones, with some missing. The sample has around 180,000 clones, approximately 90% seen once. The sequenced material came from peripheral blood. Every receptor here comes from a man in his sixties with acute or convalescent COVID-19.

In its sample, this clone was seen once. The chain recombines TRBV28 with TRBJ2-7; 12 bases fit TRBD2. The germline V gene encodes CDR1 MDHEN and CDR2 SYDVKM. The trim removed 5 bases at V and 5 bases at J, leaving 4 bases unmatched. The CDR3 has 14 residues. The CDR3 DNA reads TGTGCCAGCAGTAGGACTAGCGGGACTGACGAGCAGTACTTC. This translates into CASSRTSGTDEQYF.

CDR3 sequence: CASSSFRGANYGYTF. The CDR3 bases are TGTGCCAGCAGCTCATTCAGGGGGGCTAACTATGGCTACACCTTC. The chain combines TRBV5-6 with TRBJ1-2, with 7 bases aligning to TRBD1. The CDR3 is 15 residues long. Germline-derived CDR1 and CDR2 are SGHDT and YYEEEE. Unmatched junction bases numbered 5, after V lost 3 bases and J lost 0 bases.

The rearrangement uses TRBV5-6 and TRBJ1-5, with 8 bases aligning to TRBD1. CDR1 SGHDT and CDR2 YYEEEE come from the germline V gene. V lost 0 bases to trimming and J lost 3 bases; unmatched junction nucleotides: 8. CDR3 length: 17 residues. CDR3 DNA: TGTGCCAGCAGCTTGGGAACCGGGACAGGTTACAATCAGCCCCAGCATTTT. Translating it yields CASSLGTGTGYNQPQHF.

The chain combines TRBV7-2 with TRBJ1-5, with TRBD1 matching over 10 bases. The V gene end was trimmed by 3 bases and the J gene end by 4 bases; junction bases not matched to a gene: 3. The CDR3 runs 15 residues. CDR1 and CDR2 (germline): SGHTA, FQGNSA. CDR3 in amino acids: CASSLGQGFNQPQHF. CDR3 sequence (DNA): TGTGCCAGCAGCTTGGGACAGGGGTTTAATCAGCCCCAGCATTTT.

The rearrangement links TRBV30 to TRBJ1-6; D ambiguous. Per germline, CDR1 GTSNPN and CDR2 SVGIG (reference sequence). Trimming cost V 0 bases and J 3 bases, with 9 bases left between them. This CDR3 is built from 15 residues. In DNA form, the CDR3 reads TGTGCCTGGAGTGTACTAACGGGCTATAATTCACCCCTCCACTTT. Residues: CAWSVLTGYNSPLHF.